The 10 T cell receptor beta chains listed next were all sequenced from one sample in a study of blood T cell repertoires in COVID-19. The repertoire was sequenced with immunoSEQ multiplex PCR; TCRdb's copy has only in-frame clones and lacks some. The sample consists of tens of thousands of clones, about 90% of them appearing once. The sequencing input was peripheral blood. The origin of the receptors is a human donor with active COVID-19. The donor label of this sample is uncertain.

The chain is built from TRBV4-2 and TRBJ2-7; no definite D call. Germline V gene lookup returns CDR1 LGHNA and CDR2 YNFKEQ. Trimming took off 0 bases at V and 4 bases at J, with 4 bases between the two ends. CDR3 length equals 12 residues. CDR3 protein: CASSQDEYEQYF. The CDR3 DNA is TGTGCCAGCAGCCAAGACGAGTACGAGCAGTACTTC.

The rearrangement joins TRBV4-3 to TRBJ2-7, with 13 bases fitting TRBD2. The CDR3 extends over 19 amino acids. Per the germline V gene, CDR1 is LGHNA and CDR2 is YSLEER. V trimming: 0 bases; J trimming: 3 bases; junction bases outside the gene matches: 11. The CDR3 DNA follows: TGCGCCAGCAGCCAAGAGGTTACTAGCGGGGGGGCACAAAGCTACGAGCAGTACTTC. Translated: CASSQEVTSGGAQSYEQYF.

The chain has TRBV6-5 and TRBJ1-2; D unresolved. This CDR3 is 16 amino acids long. Germline V gene data show CDR1 as MNHEY and CDR2 as SVGAGI. The V and J ends lost 0 bases and 8 bases respectively, with 19 bases between them. CDR3 DNA sequence: TGTGCCAGCAGTTACTCGATCCTTCGGGGAAGACCCGGCTACACCTTC. Translating it yields CASSYSILRGRPGYTF.

The chain uses TRBV27 and TRBJ2-5; D is unresolved. V was shortened by 0 bases and J by 3 bases, with 17 bases between the two germline ends. CDR3 length: 17 residues. Germline CDR1 and CDR2: MNHEY and SMNVEV (reference sequence). The CDR3 region has the DNA TGTGCCAGCAGTTTATCGGTGAGACTCCCGGCGAAAGAGACCCAGTACTTC. Protein sequence: CASSLSVRLPAKETQYF.

The rearrangement links TRBV5-1 to TRBJ1-1; possibly TRBD1 for D (5 bases). Trimming removed 2 bases from V and 4 bases from J, with 9 bases in between. This CDR3 is built from 13 residues. Germline V gene data show CDR1 as SGHRS and CDR2 as YFSETQ. CDR3 nucleotides: TGCGCCAGCAGCTTCCGGGGGGTCACTGAAGCTTTCTTT. It specifies CASSFRGVTEAFF.

Only one count was recorded for this clone. The chain couples TRBV27 to TRBJ1-6; 11 positions agree with TRBD1. Trimming cost V 1 base and J 9 bases; bases outside gene matches: 5. The CDR3 sequence is 16 residues long. Germline CDR1 and CDR2: MNHEY and SMNVEV (reference sequence). CDR3 DNA: TGTGCCAGCAGTTTATTTTTCGGGACAGGGGGTTCACCCCTCCACTTT. Protein sequence: CASSLFFGTGGSPLHF.

V and J are TRBV30 and TRBJ2-3; TRBD2 is a possible D gene (5 bases). This CDR3 has 12 amino acids. Germline CDR1 reads GTSNPN; CDR2 reads SVGIG (reference sequence). V was pared by 0 bases and J by 6 bases, with 7 bases between. CDR3 nucleotide sequence: TGTGCCTGGAGTGTACGAGGGGATACGCAGTATTTT. Its protein product is CAWSVRGDTQYF.

This clone was picked up one time. The rearrangement joins TRBV30 to TRBJ2-7, with D possibly matching TRBD2 (5 bases). This CDR3 has 12 residues. V was cut by 1 base and J by 6 bases, with 10 bases left in between. Germline loops: CDR1 GTSNPN, CDR2 SVGIG (reference sequence). The CDR3 here is CAWSGRGREQYF. Here the CDR3 DNA reads TGTGCCTGGAGTGGGCGCGGGCGCGAGCAGTACTTC.

The sample holds a few counts of this clone. The chain combines TRBV27 with TRBJ2-7; D remains unclear. Per germline, CDR1 MNHEY and CDR2 SMNVEV (reference sequence). The V gene lost 3 bases and the J gene lost 3 bases, with 6 bases spanning the gap. The CDR3 runs to 12 residues. The CDR3 region has the DNA TGTGCCAGCAGTTTTAACGGCTACGAGCAGTACTTC. Translating it yields CASSFNGYEQYF.

The rearrangement uses TRBV19 and TRBJ2-7; D is ambiguous. The CDR3 has 13 amino acids. The V gene lost 2 bases and the J gene lost 2 bases, with 7 bases spanning the gap. CDR1 and CDR2 (germline): LNHDA, SQIVND (reference sequence). CDR3 sequence (DNA): TGTGCCAGTAGTATAACCCCGGCCTACGAGCAGTACTTC. Amino acids: CASSITPAYEQYF.